This entry lists 14 T cell receptor beta chains sequenced from one sample in a study of human T cells and chemical hapten exposure. TCRdb fed the RACE reads into MiXCR, producing one record per CDR3 protein. The table shows under 90,000 distinct CDR3 sequences, with 9.6% occurring only once. The time point was: pre-sensitization, week 0. The treatment is: therapeutic diphenylcyclopropenone sensitization with weekly scalp DPC. The specimen comprised whole blood, sampled in connection with sensitization to the hapten diphenylcyclopropenone (DPC). All receptors come from a middle-aged woman with alopecia areata. Some clones in this sample may be carry-over from other donors' samples.

This clonotype was observed many times. In DNA form, the CDR3 reads TGTGCCAGCAGCCTACAGGGGCGAGGGAACACTGAAGCTTTCTTT. Protein sequence: CASSLQGRGNTEAFF. This rearrangement joins TRBV2 to TRBJ1-1, with 7 bases fitting TRBD1. V dropped 6 bases and J dropped 1; count of bases not matched to a gene: 8. The CDR3 consists of 15 residues. The germline V gene has CDR1 SNHLY and CDR2 FYNNEI.

This clonotype has a handful of counts. V and J are TRBV29-1 and TRBJ1-2; D gene uncertain. Germline V gene data show CDR1 as SQVTM and CDR2 as ANQGSEA. V was pared by 4 bases and J by 2 bases, with 5 bases between. The CDR3 covers 11 residues. The CDR3 nucleotides are TGCAGCGTTGTAGAAAACTATGGCTACACCTTC. Translated, it gives CSVVENYGYTF.

The DNA for the CDR3 is TGTGCCAGCAGCGTAGCTGTAGGACAGGGAAACGAGCAGTACTTC. Protein sequence: CASSVAVGQGNEQYF. The chain combines TRBV9 with TRBJ2-7, with 8 bases matching TRBD1. V lost 0 bases and J lost 5; bases outside the gene matches: 7. CDR1 is SGDLS and CDR2 is YYNGEE in the germline V gene. There are 15 residues in the CDR3.

Comment on this clonotype: The germline gene is not matched at one end of the junction; a read error may be the cause. This chain joins TRBV6-1 and TRBJ1-5; D is unresolved. The CDR3 is made up of 14 amino acids. CDR1 and CDR2 from the germline V gene are MNHNS and SASEGT. CDR3 in amino acids: CASSEYEGNQPQHF. The CDR3 nucleotides read TGTGCCAGCAGTGAATACGAGGGCAACCAGCCCCAGCATTTT.

This clonotype was detected only a few times. The chain combines TRBV6-2 or TRBV6-3 with TRBJ1-2; 8 bases line up with TRBD1. This CDR3 has 12 amino acids. Losses at the gene ends were 4 bases for V and 7 bases for J; bases not matched to a gene: 2. Germline loops: CDR1 MNHEY, CDR2 SVGEGT. CDR3 in amino acids: CASSWTGFGYTF. Here the CDR3 DNA reads TGTGCCAGCAGTTGGACAGGGTTTGGCTACACCTTC.

This clonotype was found a few times. The chain uses TRBV7-2 and TRBJ1-5, with TRBD1 matching over 11 bases. The germline gives CDR1 SGHTA, CDR2 FQGNSA. CDR3 length equals 18 residues. The V gene end was trimmed by 5 bases and the J gene end by 9 bases; junction bases not matched to a gene: 18. The CDR3 sequence: CASSPRFPGTGGRSPQHF. For the CDR3, the DNA is TGTGCCAGCAGCCCCCGATTCCCCGGGACAGGGGGGAGGTCGCCCCAGCATTTT.

Ten or more counts support this clonotype. The chain carries TRBV24-1 and TRBJ2-7, with 11 bases that match TRBD1. Trimming removed 4 bases from V and 2 bases from J; junction bases left unmatched: 3. The CDR3 runs to 15 residues. Germline CDR1 reads KGHDR; CDR2 reads SFDVKD. Written as DNA, the CDR3 is TGTGCCACCAGTGACCGGGACAGGGGGACCTACGAGCAGTACTTC. Its translation: CATSDRDRGTYEQYF.

This chain uses TRBV6-5 with TRBJ1-5; 10 bases map to TRBD1. The CDR3 extends over 15 amino acids. CDR1 is MNHEY, CDR2 SVGAGI, per germline. Trimming cost V 6 bases and J 5 bases; bases outside gene matches: 7. As DNA, the CDR3 is TGTGCCAGCAGCCGTAGGACAGGGGGGGATCAGCCCCAGCATTTT. Its protein product is CASSRRTGGDQPQHF.

This clonotype has a handful of counts. The chain is built from TRBV7-2 and TRBJ2-2; 10 nucleotides align to TRBD2. The CDR3 consists of 19 residues. V shed 1 base, J shed 1 base, and the junction held 9 bases outside the gene matches. Germline values: CDR1 SGHTA, CDR2 FQGNSA. CDR3 nucleotide sequence: TGTGCCAGCAGCTTAGTCTGGGCTAGCGGGGGCCGGAACACCGGGGAGCTGTTTTTT. As protein: CASSLVWASGGRNTGELFF.

This clonotype has only a few counts. This sequence joins TRBV7-8 and TRBJ1-1, with 8 bases identical to TRBD1. Germline CDR1 reads SGHVS; CDR2 reads FQNEAQ. This CDR3 is built from 18 residues. Trimming cost V 5 bases and J 3 bases; bases outside gene matches: 17. This CDR3 is CASSPQRGQGARDTEAFF. CDR3 coding DNA: TGTGCCAGCAGCCCACAAAGGGGGCAGGGGGCACGGGACACTGAAGCTTTCTTT.

This clonotype was picked up a small number of times. At one end the junction does not follow the germline gene, possibly because of a read error. The chain has TRBV6-5 and TRBJ2-7, with TRBD2 matching over 13 bases. The CDR3 loop spans 11 amino acids. CDR1 MNHEY and CDR2 SVGAGI come from the germline V gene. CDR3 in DNA: TGTGCCAGCAGACGGGGACTAGCGGGATCCTTC. Its translation: CASRRGLAGSF.

The sample holds a few counts of this clonotype. This chain uses TRBV28 with TRBJ1-2; D is ambiguous. Trimming removed 4 bases from V and 2 bases from J, with 8 bases in between. The CDR3 extends over 13 amino acids. Germline V gene data show CDR1 as MDHEN and CDR2 as SYDVKM. The CDR3 region has the DNA TGTGCCAGCAGTTACCCTAAAAACTATGGCTACACCTTC. It codes for CASSYPKNYGYTF.

CDR3: CASSESPGYEQYF. CDR3 coding DNA: TGCGCCAGCAGTGAGTCTCCGGGCTACGAGCAGTACTTC. The chain recombines TRBV10-1 with TRBJ2-7; D is ambiguous. The ends were cut back, 0 bases at V and 3 bases at J, with 6 bases in the middle. This CDR3 region has 13 residues. Germline V gene data show CDR1 as WNHNN and CDR2 as SYGVQD (reference sequence).

This clonotype was counted at least ten times. A much larger clone differs from this one at a single base, so this may be a read error. The chain employs TRBV6-2 or TRBV6-3 and TRBJ2-4; the match to TRBD1 covers 8 bases. Germline CDR1 is MNHEY and CDR2 is SVGEGT. CDR3 length equals 17 residues. V was pared by 5 bases and J by 2 bases, with 11 bases of the junction left unmatched. This CDR3 is CASSTRTGPGTKNIQYF. CDR3 nucleotides: TGTGCCAGCAGTACGAGGACAGGGCCAGGGACCAAAAACATTCAGTACTTC.